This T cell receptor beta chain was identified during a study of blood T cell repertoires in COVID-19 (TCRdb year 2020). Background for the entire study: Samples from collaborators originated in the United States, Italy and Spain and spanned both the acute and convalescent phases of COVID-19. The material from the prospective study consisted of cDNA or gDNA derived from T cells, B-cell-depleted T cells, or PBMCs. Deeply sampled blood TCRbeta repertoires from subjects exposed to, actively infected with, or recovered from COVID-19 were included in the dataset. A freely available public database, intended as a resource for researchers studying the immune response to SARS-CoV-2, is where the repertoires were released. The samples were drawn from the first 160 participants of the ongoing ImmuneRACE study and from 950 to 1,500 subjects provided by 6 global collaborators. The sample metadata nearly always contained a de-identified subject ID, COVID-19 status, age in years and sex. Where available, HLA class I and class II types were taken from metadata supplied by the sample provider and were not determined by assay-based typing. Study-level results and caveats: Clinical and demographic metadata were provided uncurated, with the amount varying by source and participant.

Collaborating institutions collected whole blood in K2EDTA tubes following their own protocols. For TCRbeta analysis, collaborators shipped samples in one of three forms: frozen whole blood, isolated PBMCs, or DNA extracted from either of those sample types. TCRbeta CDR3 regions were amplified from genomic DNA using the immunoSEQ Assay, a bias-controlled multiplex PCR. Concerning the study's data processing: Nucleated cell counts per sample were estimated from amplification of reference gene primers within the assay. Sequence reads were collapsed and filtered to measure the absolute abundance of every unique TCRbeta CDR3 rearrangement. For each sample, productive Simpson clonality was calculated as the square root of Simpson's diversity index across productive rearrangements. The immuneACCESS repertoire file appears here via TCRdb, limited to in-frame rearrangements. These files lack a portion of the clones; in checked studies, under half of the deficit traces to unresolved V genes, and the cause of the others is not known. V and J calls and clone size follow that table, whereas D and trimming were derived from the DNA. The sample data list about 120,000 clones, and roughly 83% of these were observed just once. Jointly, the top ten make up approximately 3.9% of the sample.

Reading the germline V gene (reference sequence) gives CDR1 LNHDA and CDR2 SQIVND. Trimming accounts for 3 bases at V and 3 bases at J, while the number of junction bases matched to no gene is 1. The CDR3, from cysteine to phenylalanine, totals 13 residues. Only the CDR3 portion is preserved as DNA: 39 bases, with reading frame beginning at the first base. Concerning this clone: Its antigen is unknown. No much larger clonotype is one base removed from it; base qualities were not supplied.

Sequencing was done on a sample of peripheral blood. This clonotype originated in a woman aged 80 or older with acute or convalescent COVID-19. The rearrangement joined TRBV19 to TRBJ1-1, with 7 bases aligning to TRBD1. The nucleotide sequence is TGTGCCAGTAGTATTACAGGGGACACTGAAGCTTTCTTT. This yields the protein CASSITGDTEAFF.